This entry lists 10 T cell receptor beta chains sequenced from one sample in a study of CD8 T cells in Susac syndrome. Random hexamers were used to reverse transcribe about 0.5 to 1 ug of RNA. TCRdb redid the calling of the immunoSEQ multiplex PCR reads with MiXCR, one entry per CDR3 protein. The repertoire has around 170,000 distinct CDR3 sequences, 85% to 95% of them found once; the top ten carry around 0.16%. The sequenced sample was CD8+ T cells from PBMCs. The receptors stem from a human donor with Susac syndrome.

V is TRBV20-1 and J is TRBJ2-5; D is unresolved. Germline V gene lookup returns CDR1 DFQATT and CDR2 SNEGSKA (reference sequence). The CDR3 extends over 11 amino acids. V lost 3 bases to trimming and J lost 5 bases, with 7 bases between them. For the CDR3, the DNA is TGCAGTGCTAGTTTGGGGGAGACCCAGTACTTC. Translation gives CSASLGETQYF.

The chain employs TRBV4-1 and TRBJ1-1, with 8 positions matching TRBD1. The V segment lost 1 base and the J segment 6 bases; nucleotides outside the gene matches: 1. CDR3 length: 13 amino acids. Germline V lookup: CDR1 MGHRA, CDR2 YSYEKL. The DNA for the CDR3 is TGCGCCAGCAGCCAAGGGACAGGGTCTGAAGCTTTCTTT. Protein sequence: CASSQGTGSEAFF.

This clonotype turned up a few times. CDR3 protein: CASSRGLAGQETQYF. The CDR3 DNA reads as TGTGCCAGTAGTAGGGGACTAGCGGGGCAAGAGACCCAGTACTTC. The V and J genes are TRBV19 and TRBJ2-5, with 13 bases matching TRBD2. The V and J ends lost 4 bases and 2 bases, in that order; junction bases with no gene match: 1. This CDR3 has 15 amino acids. Germline CDR1 is LNHDA and CDR2 is SQIVND (reference sequence).

The chain couples TRBV5-1 to TRBJ1-2; D unresolved. Germline CDR1 SGHRS, CDR2 YFSETQ. Trimming took off 0 bases at V and 7 bases at J, with 7 bases between the two ends. The CDR3 runs to 12 residues. The CDR3 protein is CASSLESIGYTF. In nucleotides, the CDR3 is TGCGCCAGCAGCTTGGAGAGTATTGGCTACACCTTC. Supplemented by reference TRBV5-1 and TRBJ1-2, the full variable domain reads KAGVTQTPRYLIKTRGQQVTLSCSPISGHRSVSWYQQTPGQGLQFLFEYFSETQRNKGNFPGRFSGRQFSNSRSEMNVSTLELGDSALYLCASSLESIGYTFGSGTRLTVV.

The chain has TRBV7-9 and TRBJ2-7; 7 positions match TRBD2. The CDR3 loop spans 12 amino acids. V was pared by 7 bases and J by 3 bases, with 3 bases of the junction left unmatched. The germline gives CDR1 SEHNR, CDR2 FQNEAQ (reference sequence). The CDR3, as DNA: TGTGCCAGCACCCCGGGAGGCTACGAGCAGTACTTC. Translation: CASTPGGYEQYF.

The genes are TRBV12-3 or TRBV12-4 and TRBJ2-3, with D perhaps TRBD1 (6 bases). This CDR3 comprises 15 residues. V lost 5 bases, J lost 0 bases, and 12 bases lay in between. CDR3 loop: CASSLRTASTDTQYF. DNA for the CDR3: TGTGCCAGCAGTCTCCGGACAGCTAGCACAGATACGCAGTATTTT.

The genes are TRBV12-3 or TRBV12-4 and TRBJ1-1; perhaps TRBD1 as D (5 bases). Trimming removed 7 bases from V and 6 bases from J, with 18 bases in between. The CDR3 covers 14 residues. The CDR3 DNA sequence: TGTGCCAGCACCCTAGAGGGGATCGTTTCTGAAGCTTTCTTT. Protein: CASTLEGIVSEAFF.

The chain uses TRBV7-3 and TRBJ1-2; D not certain. This CDR3 comprises 17 residues. V was shortened by 3 bases and J by 1 base, with 18 bases between the two germline ends. Germline CDR1 SGHTA, CDR2 FQGTGA. CDR3 nucleotides: TGTGCCAGCAGCTTTTGGAGACTGAAGACACATAACTATGGCTACACCTTC. Translation gives CASSFWRLKTHNYGYTF.

The chain is built from TRBV6-5 and TRBJ2-3; 8 bases fit TRBD1. The V segment lost 6 bases and the J segment 6 bases; nucleotides outside the gene matches: 11. The V gene's germline CDR1 is MNHEY and CDR2 SVGAGI. This CDR3 contains 15 residues. CDR3 protein: CASRLTRTGKDTQYF. The CDR3 coding sequence is TGTGCCAGCAGACTCACCCGGACAGGGAAGGATACGCAGTATTTT.

J is TRBJ1-2 and V is TRBV3-1, with D possibly being TRBD1 (5 bases). Germline assignment: CDR1 LGHDT and CDR2 YNNKEL (reference sequence). V was trimmed by 7 bases and J by 1 base, leaving 16 bases between them. This CDR3 comprises 15 residues. CDR3 loop: CASTPRDRSNYGYTF. CDR3 in DNA: TGTGCCAGCACGCCAAGAGACAGAAGTAACTATGGCTACACCTTC.